Presented here are 7 T cell receptor beta chains from one specimen sequenced in a study of blood T cell repertoires in COVID-19. Method: immunoSEQ multiplex PCR; TCRdb's copy keeps in-frame clones and lacks some. The sample records some 280,000 clones, about nine tenths being singletons. Material for sequencing was peripheral blood. These receptors were taken from a woman under 40 with active or convalescent COVID-19.

This chain links TRBV2 with TRBJ1-5; 7 bases agree with TRBD1. V dropped 4 bases and J dropped 0; count of bases not matched to a gene: 6. This CDR3 has 16 amino acids. Per germline, CDR1 SNHLY and CDR2 FYNNEI. The CDR3: CASSGHRGYSNQPQHF. The CDR3 DNA follows: TGTGCCAGCAGTGGGCACAGGGGCTATAGCAATCAGCCCCAGCATTTT.

V usage is TRBV5-5 and J usage is TRBJ2-3, with D hard to call. The CDR3 runs 15 residues. Trimming took off 6 bases at V and 3 bases at J, with 17 bases between the two ends. Germline values: CDR1 SGHKS, CDR2 YYEKEE (reference sequence). The CDR3 sequence is CASTFNGHSTDTQYF. For the CDR3, the DNA is TGTGCCAGCACCTTTAATGGGCACTCTACAGATACGCAGTATTTT.

V and J are TRBV6-9 and TRBJ2-3, with a tentative D call TRBD2 (6 bases). In germline, CDR1 is MNHGY, CDR2 SVAAGI. The CDR3 runs 13 residues. V dropped 3 bases and J dropped 6 bases, with 10 bases sitting between them. The CDR3, as DNA: TGTGCCAGCAGTTACAGCCGGGGGGATACGCAGTATTTT. Protein sequence: CASSYSRGDTQYF.

The genes are TRBV7-2 and TRBJ2-5; TRBD2 matches at 7 bases. V dropped 5 bases and J dropped 5; count of bases not matched to a gene: 11. The CDR3 is 15 amino acids. Germline V gives CDR1 SGHTA, CDR2 FQGNSA. CDR3 nucleotides: TGTGCCAGCAGCCCTCGATGGACTAGTTCGGAGACCCAGTACTTC. It yields the protein CASSPRWTSSETQYF.

This clone has a single count. V gene TRBV9 combines with J gene TRBJ1-4; 8 nucleotides align to TRBD1. J lost 8 bases, V lost 4 bases, and 13 bases had no gene match. Per the germline V gene, CDR1 is SGDLS and CDR2 is YYNGEE. The CDR3 spans 16 residues. The CDR3 bases are TGTGCCAGCAGCTCTATACCGGGACAGGTGCCCGAAAAACTGTTTTTT. Protein: CASSSIPGQVPEKLFF.

This rearrangement joins TRBV7-2 to TRBJ2-4, with 9 bases matching TRBD1. Germline CDR1 reads SGHTA; CDR2 reads FQGNSA. With V trimmed by 5 bases and J by 6 bases, 14 bases remained unmatched. The CDR3 contains 17 residues. Here the CDR3 DNA reads TGTGCCAGCAGCCAACAGGGGGCGGCCAGCCTTCGAAACATTCAGTACTTC. It encodes CASSQQGAASLRNIQYF.

This chain connects TRBV12-3 or TRBV12-4 to TRBJ2-1, with no clear D. CDR3 length equals 13 residues. Deletions cut 0 bases from V and 9 bases from J, with 9 bases between. For the CDR3, the DNA is TGTGCCAGCAGTTTAGCGGTCCGAGGTGAGCAGTTCTTC. This encodes CASSLAVRGEQFF.